This TCR beta chain was captured by sequencing in a study of T cell repertoires and leukemia-associated antigens (dated by TCRdb to between 2017 and 2020). At the level of the whole study: Each sample yielded about 5.1 to 7 million read pairs and about 3.3 to 5.0 million effective reads, 15 million to 20 million effective reads overall. Using in vitro peptide stimulation of healthy T cells, the study set out to figure out what antigen is recognized by a TCR Vbeta21 clone that had previously been found in CML patients. Beyond this particular receptor, the publication reports: The four groups showed no significant differences in numbers of Vbeta genes (around 55), Jbeta genes (approximately 14), VDJ rearrangements, or unique CDR3s. Direct testing of the expanded clones' antigen specificity and function was not done, and further investigation was required.

Total RNA was extracted from the cultured T cells with TRIzol reagent. TCRbeta libraries were amplified from RNA by 5' rapid amplification of cDNA ends (5'RACE). Library concentration and integrity were checked with Qubit, an Agilent instrument, and quantitative PCR before sequencing. Sequencing of qualified libraries was performed on Illumina HiSeq or MiSeq by a commercial service provider. The paper's data handling went like this. MiXCR version 1.8.2 was used to identify TCR sequences in each sample. For a clone to be considered qualified, a CDR3 longer than four amino acids, an in-frame nucleotide length, and the absence of a stop codon were required. A read counted as effective if the read contained the complete CDR3 structure. RT-PCR with 24 Vbeta primers, GeneScan spectratyping, and Sanger sequencing were used to validate expanded clones. TCRdb reprocessed the public reads (quality trimming at Q25 with fastp, clone calling with MiXCR) and kept in-frame beta chains. Under each unique CDR3 protein, matching rows form one entry showing the most common genes and DNA. V and J calls and clone size were set by TCRdb, not the authors. In all, the sample holds 13,000 to 15,000 distinct CDR3 sequences, and 39% of those were seen once. The ten largest account for nearly 9.5% of the sample.

The CDR3 spans 13 residues, from the cysteine through the phenylalanine. This entry keeps only the CDR3 DNA: 39 bases, framed from base 1. CDR1 is given as SGHRS and CDR2 as YFSETQ, both from the germline V gene. As a first step, the CD3+ T cells were left to rest overnight in RPMI 1640 lacking fetal bovine serum, at 2.5 million cells/mL. MACS immunomagnetic beads were used according to the manufacturer's instructions to isolate CD3+ T cells from PBMCs. The table lists this clonotype with a count of one. What this receptor recognizes is not known. One junction end disagrees with the germline gene, perhaps due to a read error.

This receptor chain uses TRBV5-1 and TRBJ2-5; no D segment can be confidently identified. The sample was CD3+ T cells sorted from blood and cultured. The receptor comes from a female donor in good health. The CDR3 region has the sequence CAGSRRPQETQYF. The nucleotides read TGCGCCGGCAGCCGACGGCCTCAAGAGACCCAGTACTTC.